Presented here are 7 T cell receptor beta chains from one specimen sequenced in a study of shared clonotypes between healthy human individuals. In the naive CD8 group, cells lacked CD45RO and were positively selected for CCR7, so terminally differentiated effector memory CD45RA+ cells were left out. The table came from immunoSEQ multiplex PCR; TCRdb's copy has only in-frame clones and leaves some out. In the table there are nearly 600,000 clones, roughly 96% of which are singletons. Input material: naive CD8+ T cells sorted from blood. All receptors come from a woman aged 25 to 45 in good health.

The genes are TRBV11-2 and TRBJ1-2; 9 nucleotides agree with TRBD1. The CDR3 has 16 amino acids. Germline-derived CDR1 and CDR2 are SGHAT and FQNNGV. V shed 5 bases and J 8 bases; nucleotides not matched to a gene: 15. The CDR3, as DNA: TGTGCCAGCAGCGCGTACGAAGGACAGGGGATGAGGGGCTACACCTTC. Amino acid sequence: CASSAYEGQGMRGYTF.

The CDR3 DNA reads TGTGCCAGCATTTTGACAAACCAAGAGACCCAGTACTTC. This gives the protein CASILTNQETQYF. J is TRBJ2-5 and V is TRBV6-4; D not resolved. Germline CDR1 and CDR2: MRHNA and SNTAGT. The CDR3 is 13 amino acids. V lost 7 bases to trimming and J lost 0 bases, with 9 bases between them.

This chain joins TRBV19 and TRBJ2-7, with D perhaps matching TRBD1 (6 bases). From germline, CDR1 is LNHDA and CDR2 SQIVND (reference sequence). Between the trimmed V and J ends, which lost 3 bases and 3 bases, there was a span of 12 bases. There are 14 residues in the CDR3. The CDR3: CASSIPGDGYEQYF. CDR3 bases: TGTGCCAGTAGTATCCCAGGGGACGGCTACGAGCAGTACTTC.

Only one count was recorded for this clone. The chain joins TRBV10-3 to TRBJ1-1, with 11 bases that match TRBD1. Looked up from germline, CDR1 is ENHRY and CDR2 is SYGVKD. The CDR3 runs 14 residues. The V segment lost 8 bases and the J segment 4 bases; nucleotides outside the gene matches: 6. The CDR3 DNA is TGTGCCATCGAGGACAGGGGGCTGGGCACTGAAGCTTTCTTT. As protein: CAIEDRGLGTEAFF.

The V and J genes are TRBV5-6 and TRBJ2-3; D unclear. Germline CDR1 is SGHDT and CDR2 is YYEEEE. V lost 0 bases to trimming and J lost 1 base, with 6 bases between them. The CDR3 is 14 residues long. The CDR3 loop reads CASSLAIGTDTQYF. Written as DNA, the CDR3 is TGTGCCAGCAGCTTGGCCATCGGCACAGATACGCAGTATTTT.

This chain links TRBV5-1 with TRBJ2-1; tentative D call: TRBD2 (5 bases). The CDR3 is 14 residues long. The germline V gene has CDR1 SGHRS and CDR2 YFSETQ. Between the trimmed V and J ends, which lost 3 bases and 5 bases, there was a span of 12 bases. CDR3 sequence (DNA): TGCGCCAGCAGCTCGGACTGGACCGACAATGAGCAGTTCTTC. It specifies CASSSDWTDNEQFF.

V usage is TRBV2 and J usage is TRBJ1-1; D remains ambiguous. V lost 1 base and J 1 base, leaving 4 bases between the germline ends. The CDR3 is 13 amino acids. Germline loops: CDR1 SNHLY, CDR2 FYNNEI. For the CDR3, the DNA is TGTGCCAGCAGTGAAGGAGAGAACACTGAAGCTTTCTTT. Protein: CASSEGENTEAFF.